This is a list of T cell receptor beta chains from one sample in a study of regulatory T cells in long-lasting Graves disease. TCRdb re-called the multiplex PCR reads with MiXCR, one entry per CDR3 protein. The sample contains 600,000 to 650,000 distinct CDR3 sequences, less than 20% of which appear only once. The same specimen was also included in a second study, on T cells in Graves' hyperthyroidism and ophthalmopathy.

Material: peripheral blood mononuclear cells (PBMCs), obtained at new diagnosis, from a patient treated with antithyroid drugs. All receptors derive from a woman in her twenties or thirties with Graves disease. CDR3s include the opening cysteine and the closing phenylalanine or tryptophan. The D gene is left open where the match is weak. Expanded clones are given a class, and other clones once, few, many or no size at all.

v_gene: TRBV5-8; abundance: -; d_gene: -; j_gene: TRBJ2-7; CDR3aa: CASSLARLVSSYEQYF; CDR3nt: TGTGCCAGCAGCTTGGCCCGGTTGGTTTCCTCCTACGAGCAGTACTTC
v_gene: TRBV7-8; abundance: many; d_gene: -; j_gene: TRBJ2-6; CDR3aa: CASSRPPSGANVLTF; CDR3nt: TGTGCCAGCAGCCGGCCCCCCTCTGGGGCCAACGTCCTGACTTTC
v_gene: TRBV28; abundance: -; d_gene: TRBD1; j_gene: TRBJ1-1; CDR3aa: CASSPGDRLNTEAFF; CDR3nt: TGTGCCAGCAGTCCCGGGGACAGGTTGAACACTGAAGCTTTCTTT
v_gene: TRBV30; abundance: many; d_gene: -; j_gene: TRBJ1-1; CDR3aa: CAHGTGPPGVFF; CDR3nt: TGTGCCCATGGCACCGGGCCCCCGGGTGTTTTCTTT
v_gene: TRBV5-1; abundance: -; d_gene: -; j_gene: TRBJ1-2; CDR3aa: CASSLASSGYGYTF; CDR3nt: TGCGCCAGCAGCTTGGCCAGTTCAGGCTATGGCTACACCTTC
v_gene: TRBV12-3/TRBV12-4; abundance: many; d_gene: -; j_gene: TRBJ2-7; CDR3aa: CASSTYTSYEQYF; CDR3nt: TGTGCCAGCAGTACATACACCTCCTACGAGCAGTACTTC
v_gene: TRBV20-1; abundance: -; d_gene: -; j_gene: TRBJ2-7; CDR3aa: CSASRLPVREQYF; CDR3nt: TGCAGTGCTAGTCGGCTACCGGTTCGAGAGCAGTACTTC
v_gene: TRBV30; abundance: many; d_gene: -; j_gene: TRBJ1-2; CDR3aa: CAWIKGTAVNYGYTF; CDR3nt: TGTGCCTGGATTAAAGGGACGGCCGTTAACTATGGCTACACCTTC
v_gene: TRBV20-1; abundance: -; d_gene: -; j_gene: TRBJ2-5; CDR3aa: CSAARWRETQYF; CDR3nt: TGCAGTGCAGCCCGGTGGCGGGAGACCCAGTACTTC
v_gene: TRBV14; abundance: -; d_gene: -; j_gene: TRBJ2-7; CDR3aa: CASSLGRGYAYEQYF; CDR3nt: TGTGCCAGCAGCCTGGGGAGAGGGTATGCCTACGAGCAGTACTTC
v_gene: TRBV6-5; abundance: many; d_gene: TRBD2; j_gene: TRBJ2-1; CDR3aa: CASSNWAGGHPDEQFF; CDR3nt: TGTGCCAGCAGTAACTGGGCGGGAGGCCACCCCGATGAGCAGTTCTTC
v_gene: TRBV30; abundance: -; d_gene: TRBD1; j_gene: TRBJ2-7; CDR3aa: CAWRGTAYEQYF; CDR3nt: TGTGCCTGGAGGGGGACAGCCTACGAGCAGTACTTC
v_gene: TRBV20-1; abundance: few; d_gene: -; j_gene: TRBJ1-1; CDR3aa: CSARVAGAGTEAFF; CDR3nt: TGCAGTGCTAGGGTAGCAGGGGCGGGCACTGAAGCTTTCTTT
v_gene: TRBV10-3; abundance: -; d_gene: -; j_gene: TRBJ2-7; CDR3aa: CAISAQGYEQYF; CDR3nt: TGTGCCATCAGTGCACAGGGTTACGAGCAGTACTTC
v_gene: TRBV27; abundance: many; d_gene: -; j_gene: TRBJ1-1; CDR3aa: CASSLMVNTEAFF; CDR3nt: TGTGCCAGCAGTTTGATGGTGAACACTGAAGCTTTCTTT
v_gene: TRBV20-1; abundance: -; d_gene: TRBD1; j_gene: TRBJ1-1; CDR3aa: CSARDSLSSWTGKNTEAFF; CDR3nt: TGCAGTGCTAGAGACTCGCTCTCCTCTTGGACAGGGAAGAACACTGAAGCTTTCTTT
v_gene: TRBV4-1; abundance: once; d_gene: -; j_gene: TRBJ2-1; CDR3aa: CASSQGSGRRVYNEQFF; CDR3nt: TGCGCCAGCAGCCAAGGGAGCGGACGTCGAGTCTACAATGAGCAGTTCTTC
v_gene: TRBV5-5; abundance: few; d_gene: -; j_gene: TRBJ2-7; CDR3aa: CASRMRGSEQYF; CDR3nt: TGTGCCAGCAGGATGAGGGGGAGCGAGCAGTACTTC
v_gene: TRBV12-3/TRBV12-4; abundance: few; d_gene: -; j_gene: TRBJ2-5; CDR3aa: CASSLLGPRETQYF; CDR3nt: TGTGCCAGCAGTTTGCTGGGCCCAAGGGAGACCCAGTACTTC
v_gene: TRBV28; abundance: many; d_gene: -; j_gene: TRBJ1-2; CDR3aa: CASSPYRQSGYTF; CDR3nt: TGTGCCAGCAGTCCCTACCGACAGAGTGGCTACACCTTC
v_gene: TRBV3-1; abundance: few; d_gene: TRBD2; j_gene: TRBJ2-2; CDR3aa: CASSHGTGTSGPLFF; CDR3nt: TGTGCCAGCAGCCATGGGACCGGGACTAGCGGGCCCCTGTTTTTT
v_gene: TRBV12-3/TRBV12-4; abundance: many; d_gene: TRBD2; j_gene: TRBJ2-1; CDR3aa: CASSPGTSGPFNEQFF; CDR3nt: TGTGCCAGCAGTCCCGGGACTAGCGGTCCCTTCAATGAGCAGTTCTTC